The 23 T cell receptor beta chains below come from one sample, sequenced in a study of blood T cell repertoires in COVID-19. Generated by immunoSEQ multiplex PCR, the TCRdb table keeps only in-frame clones and is missing some. The top ten clones hold around 10% of a sample with about 43,000 clones, roughly nine tenths of them seen once. Sequenced input: peripheral blood. These receptors all stem from a woman older than 75 with active COVID-19.

This chain links TRBV4-3 with TRBJ2-1; TRBD1 is a possible D gene (6 bases). V shed 0 bases and J shed 6 bases, with 15 bases lying between them. This CDR3 is built from 16 residues. Germline V gene lookup returns CDR1 LGHNA and CDR2 YSLEER. This CDR3 is CASSQDLGTRSNEQFF. The CDR3 DNA sequence: TGCGCCAGCAGCCAAGATCTAGGGACAAGGTCCAATGAGCAGTTCTTC.

This rearrangement joins TRBV7-2 to TRBJ1-2, with TRBD1 matching over 9 bases. Germline CDR1 reads SGHTA; CDR2 reads FQGNSA. The CDR3 contains 15 residues. V lost 5 bases to trimming and J lost 4 bases; unmatched junction nucleotides: 8. The CDR3 reads CASSRSGQGIYGYTF. The CDR3 DNA sequence: TGTGCCAGCAGCAGAAGCGGACAGGGGATCTATGGCTACACCTTC.

This clone has just a few counts. V usage is TRBV7-2 and J usage is TRBJ1-6; D is possibly TRBD1 (6 bases). Trimming took 5 bases from V and 6 from J, leaving 17 bases between them. Germline V lookup: CDR1 SGHTA, CDR2 FQGNSA. The CDR3 extends over 16 amino acids. The CDR3 loop reads CASSPYWRGRNSPLHF. The CDR3 nucleotides are TGTGCCAGCAGCCCGTATTGGCGGGGGCGTAATTCACCCCTCCACTTT. The full variable domain, in which reference TRBV7-2 and TRBJ1-6 provide the parts outside the CDR3, is GAGVSQSPSNKVTEKGKDVELRCDPISGHTALYWYRQSLGQGLEFLIYFQGNSAPDKSGLPSDRFSAERTGGSVSTLTIQRTQQEDSAVYLCASSPYWRGRNSPLHFGNGTRLTVT.

The CDR3 spells CASSPGTAYEQYF. The DNA of the CDR3 is TGTGCCAGCTCACCAGGGACAGCCTACGAGCAGTACTTC. The chain combines TRBV18 with TRBJ2-7; 7 nucleotides line up with TRBD1. V lost 2 bases to trimming and J lost 2 bases; unmatched junction nucleotides: 0. The germline gives CDR1 KGHSH, CDR2 LQKENI. The CDR3 sequence is 13 residues long.

The J gene is TRBJ2-2, the V gene TRBV3-1 (or the pseudogene TRBV3-2), with TRBD1 matching over 8 bases. Trimming at V came to 3 bases and at J to 5 bases, leaving 8 bases not matched to a gene. This CDR3 region has 16 residues. Per germline, CDR1 LGHDT and CDR2 YNNKEL (reference sequence). CDR3 DNA sequence: TGTGCCAGCAGCCATCACGGACAGGGTGGAACCGGGGAGCTGTTTTTT. Its protein product is CASSHHGQGGTGELFF.

The genes are TRBV2 and TRBJ1-2; weak D call: TRBD1 (5 bases). CDR3 size: 13 residues. Germline CDR1 reads SNHLY; CDR2 reads FYNNEI. Trimming shortened V by 5 bases and J by 5 bases, and 12 bases separated the two germline ends. Here the CDR3 DNA reads TGTGCCAGCAGTTCCGATGGGGGGTATGGCTACACCTTC. As protein: CASSSDGGYGYTF.

The chain employs TRBV4-3 and TRBJ2-3; 8 bases align to TRBD2. The trim removed 3 bases at V and 2 bases at J, leaving 4 bases unmatched. The CDR3 runs to 15 residues. Germline lookup yields CDR1 LGHNA and CDR2 YSLEER. This CDR3 is CASSHQRGPTDTQYF. The CDR3, as DNA: TGCGCCAGCAGCCACCAGCGGGGGCCCACAGATACGCAGTATTTT.

This chain joins TRBV5-5 and TRBJ2-2; 11 bases are shared with TRBD2. Losses at the gene ends were 4 bases for V and 4 bases for J; bases not matched to a gene: 3. In germline, CDR1 is SGHKS, CDR2 YYEKEE (reference sequence). The CDR3 runs 15 residues. In DNA, the CDR3 is TGTGCCAGCAGCCCACTAGCGGGGGCCACCGGGGAGCTGTTTTTT. This gives the protein CASSPLAGATGELFF. The full variable domain, completed using reference TRBV5-5 and TRBJ2-2, is DAGVTQSPTHLIKTRGQQVTLRCSPISGHKSVSWYQQVLGQGPQFIFQYYEKEERGRGNFPDRFSARQFPNYSSELNVNALLLGDSALYLCASSPLAGATGELFFGEGSRLTVL.

This clone was seen a handful of times. This rearrangement joins TRBV4-1 to TRBJ2-7; 9 nucleotides agree with TRBD1. CDR1 is MGHRA, CDR2 YSYEKL, per germline. Trimming cost V 4 bases and J 3 bases; bases outside gene matches: 10. The CDR3 contains 16 residues. CDR3 coding DNA: TGCGCCAGCAGCCGGGCGACGGGACAGGGCCTCTACGAGCAGTACTTC. Translating gives CASSRATGQGLYEQYF.

The rearrangement joins TRBV6-5 to TRBJ1-5; D might be TRBD1 (6 bases). Germline V gene data show CDR1 as MNHEY and CDR2 as SVGAGI. The length of the CDR3 is 15 residues. V shed 7 bases and J shed 0 bases, with 13 bases lying between them. CDR3 in amino acids: CASTPTGLSNQPQHF. The CDR3 region has the DNA TGTGCCAGCACCCCGACAGGACTTAGCAATCAGCCCCAGCATTTT.

The V and J genes are TRBV19 and TRBJ2-5; TRBD1 agrees at 12 bases. The CDR3 extends over 15 amino acids. J was trimmed by 5 bases and V by 4 bases; bases with no gene match: 5. CDR1 is LNHDA, CDR2 SQIVND, per germline (reference sequence). CDR3 in amino acids: CASSRGDRGPETQYF. Written as DNA, the CDR3 is TGTGCCAGTAGTAGGGGGGACAGGGGGCCGGAGACCCAGTACTTC.

The V and J genes are TRBV7-9 and TRBJ2-3; maybe TRBD1 (5 bases). Germline CDR1 and CDR2: SEHNR and FQNEAQ (reference sequence). V was cut by 3 bases and J by 6 bases, with 13 bases left in between. This CDR3 has 14 amino acids. The CDR3 nucleotides are TGTGCCAGCAGCTTGAGGCAGGGTGGTGATACGCAGTATTTT. Its translation is CASSLRQGGDTQYF.

The chain employs TRBV18 and TRBJ1-5; 9 bases are shared with TRBD1. There are 15 residues in the CDR3. Germline V lookup: CDR1 KGHSH, CDR2 LQKENI. Germline trimming cut 2 bases from V and 5 bases from J; bases unmatched to any gene: 4. The CDR3 loop is CASSPGTGSHQPQHF. The CDR3 nucleotides are TGTGCCAGCTCACCAGGGACAGGGAGTCATCAGCCCCAGCATTTT.

CDR3 DNA sequence: TGTGCCAGCAGATCACAGGATACCCACGAGCAGTACTTC. This translates into CASRSQDTHEQYF. This chain joins TRBV2 and TRBJ2-7; a possible D gene is TRBD1 (5 bases). The germline gives CDR1 SNHLY, CDR2 FYNNEI. V gave up 6 bases and J gave up 5 bases, with 14 bases separating them. There are 13 residues in the CDR3.

The rearrangement uses TRBV4-3 and TRBJ2-7; 10 nucleotides agree with TRBD1. CDR1 LGHNA and CDR2 YSLEER come from the germline V gene. Trimming took 0 bases from V and 4 from J; bases not matched to a gene: 6. CDR3 length: 16 residues. The CDR3 region is CASSQDSPGQGYEQYF. The CDR3 region has the DNA TGCGCCAGCAGCCAAGATAGTCCGGGACAGGGGTACGAGCAGTACTTC.

The chain couples TRBV12-3 or TRBV12-4 to TRBJ1-5; D is unclear. V lost 2 bases and J lost 2, with 4 bases in between. The CDR3 covers 13 residues. The DNA for the CDR3 is TGTGCCAGCAGTTTAACGGGCAATCAGCCCCAGCATTTT. As protein: CASSLTGNQPQHF.

J is TRBJ2-7 and V is TRBV4-3; 9 positions agree with TRBD1. This CDR3 region has 13 residues. Trimming removed 3 bases from V and 3 bases from J; junction bases left unmatched: 0. The V gene's germline CDR1 is LGHNA and CDR2 YSLEER. This chain's CDR3 is CASSQDRGYEQYF. CDR3 sequence (DNA): TGCGCCAGCAGCCAGGACAGGGGCTACGAGCAGTACTTC.

The chain joins TRBV4-3 to TRBJ1-1, with 7 bases that match TRBD1. The trim removed 0 bases at V and 1 base at J, leaving 8 bases unmatched. Germline CDR1 LGHNA, CDR2 YSLEER. The CDR3 totals 17 residues. CDR3 sequence: CASSQDRWAGGNTEAFF. The CDR3 nucleotides are TGCGCCAGCAGCCAAGATCGTTGGGCAGGGGGGAACACTGAAGCTTTCTTT.

The rearrangement links TRBV5-1 to TRBJ2-3; the D gene is possibly TRBD1 (6 bases). Trimming shortened V by 4 bases and J by 2 bases, and 14 bases separated the two germline ends. Germline CDR1 is SGHRS and CDR2 is YFSETQ. The CDR3 loop spans 15 amino acids. CDR3 protein: CASSAGTLYTDTQYF. The CDR3 bases are TGCGCCAGCAGCGCCGGGACATTATACACAGATACGCAGTATTTT.

V and J are TRBV5-6 and TRBJ2-4, with 7 bases matching TRBD2. Germline values: CDR1 SGHDT, CDR2 YYEEEE. The J segment lost 9 bases and the V segment lost 2 bases, leaving 8 bases of the junction unmatched. The CDR3 is 14 residues long. CDR3 region: CASSFGGSESIQYF. Here the CDR3 DNA reads TGTGCCAGCAGCTTCGGGGGGTCGGAGAGCATTCAGTACTTC.

The chain couples TRBV7-2 to TRBJ1-4; maybe TRBD1 (6 bases). The CDR3 runs 15 residues. V lost 5 bases to trimming and J lost 7 bases, with 17 bases between them. Germline assignment: CDR1 SGHTA and CDR2 FQGNSA. CDR3 bases: TGTGCCAGCAGCCTAAATACAGGGTATGGTGAAAAACTGTTTTTT. It specifies CASSLNTGYGEKLFF.

In the case of this clone: The junction departs from the called germline gene at one end, perhaps through a read error. The CDR3 protein is CASRASASGGAVNEQFF. The CDR3 nucleotides are TGTGCTAGCAGGGCCTCTGCTAGCGGGGGGGCGGTCAATGAGCAGTTCTTC. The V call is TRBV27, the J call TRBJ2-1; 12 bases line up with TRBD2. Germline CDR1 MNHEY, CDR2 SMNVEV (reference sequence). The CDR3 sequence is 17 residues long.

This chain connects TRBV27 to TRBJ2-5; 13 nucleotides match TRBD2. This CDR3 is built from 16 residues. V trimming: 8 bases; J trimming: 1 base; junction bases outside the gene matches: 7. CDR1 is MNHEY, CDR2 SMNVEV, per germline (reference sequence). For the CDR3, the DNA is TGTGCCAGCGCTACCGGACTAGCGGGAGCCCAAGAGACCCAGTACTTC. Amino acids: CASATGLAGAQETQYF.